This T cell receptor beta chain was identified during a study of blood T cell repertoires in COVID-19. This clone appeared a few times. CDR3 size: 14 residues. Deletions cut 8 bases from V and 5 bases from J, with 15 bases between. Per the germline V gene, CDR1 is LGHNA and CDR2 is YNFKEQ. Clones were read by immunoSEQ multiplex PCR, and TCRdb kept only the in-frame ones, dropping some. Among about 35,000 clones listed, more than 80% were seen once. The material sequenced was peripheral blood. J is TRBJ2-2 and V is TRBV4-2; weak D call: TRBD2 (6 bases). This TCR was sampled from a man in his fifties or sixties with active or convalescent COVID-19. The CDR3 reads CASGGAGKTGELFF. CDR3 DNA: TGTGCCAGCGGTGGCGCGGGGAAAACCGGGGAGCTGTTTTTT.